These T cell receptor beta chains were read from a single sample in a study of neurological immune-mediated disorders. TCRdb reanalysed the 5' RACE reads using MiXCR and keeps one entry per CDR3 protein. The sample contains 90,000 to 150,000 distinct CDR3 sequences, about 3.2% of which appear only once. The source material was PBMCs. The receptors come from a woman under 40 with multiple sclerosis. Each CDR3 is given with its conserved first and last residue. The D gene is left open where the match is weak. Size is omitted from some rows. Given values are once, few, many or a class for expanded clones.

>TRBV5-6|-|TRBJ2-7|few
TGTGCCAGCAGCTTGTGGGGCCGATACTCCTACGAGCAGTACTTC
CASSLWGRYSYEQYF
>TRBV7-9|-|TRBJ2-3|many
TGTGCCAGCAGCTTAGGCCGCACAGATACGCAGTATTTT
CASSLGRTDTQYF
>TRBV6-6|-|TRBJ1-1|-
TGTGCCAGCAGTTACCGACCGGGACGGATGAACACTGAAGCTTTCTTT
CASSYRPGRMNTEAFF
>TRBV20-1|-|TRBJ1-6|-
TGCAGTGCGGCCCGAAATAATTCACCCCTCCACTTT
CSAARNNSPLHF
>TRBV12-5|TRBD2|TRBJ2-3|-
TGTGCTAGTGGTTTGATCGGGACTAGCCCAGATACGCAGTATTTT
CASGLIGTSPDTQYF
>TRBV6-6|TRBD1|TRBJ1-2|many
TGTGCCAGCAGTTACTCGGGACAGCCTAACTATGGCTACACCTTC
CASSYSGQPNYGYTF
>TRBV6-1|-|TRBJ1-5|few
TGTGCCAGCAGCTCCGCGTCTAATCAGCCCCAGCATTTT
CASSSASNQPQHF
>TRBV20-1|TRBD2|TRBJ2-3|many
TGCAGTGCTAGGGGTGAGCGGGGGGGCCGGTCAGATACGCAGTATTTT
CSARGERGGRSDTQYF
>TRBV27|-|TRBJ2-3|many
TGTGCCAGCAGTTATCAGTGGAGGGCCTCCACAGATACGCAGTATTTT
CASSYQWRASTDTQYF
>TRBV27|TRBD2|TRBJ2-1|many
TGTGCCAGCAGTTTATCGGCGGGAGACTACAATGAGCAGTTCTTC
CASSLSAGDYNEQFF
>TRBV3-1|-|TRBJ1-5|-
TGTGCCAGCAGTCCTCTGGGGAGCAATCAGCCCCAGCATTTT
CASSPLGSNQPQHF
>TRBV7-9|TRBD1|TRBJ1-1|many
TGTGCCAGCAGCTTAGAAGGGGGCTCCACTGAAGCTTTCTTT
CASSLEGGSTEAFF
>TRBV27|-|TRBJ2-5|many
TGTGCCAGCAGCTTCACGGGTCAGGAGACCCAGTACTTC
CASSFTGQETQYF
>TRBV7-2|-|TRBJ2-1|many
TGTGCCAGCAGCGACACACTCCTGTCGTACGACTACAATGAGCAGTTCTTC
CASSDTLLSYDYNEQFF
>TRBV19|-|TRBJ1-5|many
TGTGCCAGTGGGGAGGGATGGAATCAGCCCCAGCATTTT
CASGEGWNQPQHF
>TRBV27|-|TRBJ1-5|many
TGTGCCAGCAGTTTGGCAGGGTTGGAGCCCCAGCATTTT
CASSLAGLEPQHF
>TRBV7-6|-|TRBJ2-3|many
TGTGCCAGCAGCTCCCCCGGGACACCGTTCAGGAGCACAGATACGCAGTATTTT
CASSSPGTPFRSTDTQYF
>TRBV7-9|-|TRBJ1-5|few
TGTTCCATCAGCTCTTACCGTGACAGCGATCAGCCCCAGCATTTT
CSISSYRDSDQPQHF
>TRBV7-2|-|TRBJ2-7|many
TGTGCCAGCAGCCCCGGAGGGACCTACGAGCAGTACTTC
CASSPGGTYEQYF
>TRBV12-3/TRBV12-4|-|TRBJ1-2|many
TGTGCCAGCAGTTTCGGGACACGTTCTAACTATGGCTACACCTTC
CASSFGTRSNYGYTF
>TRBV6-6|TRBD1|TRBJ1-5|many
TGTGCCAGCAGTTCCGGACAGGGGGCGCGCAGAAGCAATCAGCCCCAGCATTTT
CASSSGQGARRSNQPQHF
>TRBV25-1|-|TRBJ2-7|many
TGTGCCAGCAGTGAGCTTCCCGGTGGGGACGAGCAGTACTTC
CASSELPGGDEQYF
>TRBV3-1|-|TRBJ1-1|many
TGTGCCAGCAGCCAGGGCCGCTGGGCAATTGAAGCTTTCTTT
CASSQGRWAIEAFF
>TRBV10-1|-|TRBJ2-2|many
TGCGCCAGCTCTCCAGGAGATAACACCGGGGAGCTGTTTTTT
CASSPGDNTGELFF
>TRBV4-1|-|TRBJ1-4|many
TGCGCCAGCAGCCAAGATCTTAAGCAGACCGCAGCAACTAATGAAAAACTGTTTTTT
CASSQDLKQTAATNEKLFF
>TRBV20-1|TRBD2|TRBJ2-7|many
TGCAGTGCCCTGAGGCGGCGGGGGGGCCGCTCCTACGAGCAGTACTTC
CSALRRRGGRSYEQYF
>TRBV6-2/TRBV6-3|-|TRBJ2-3|many
TGTGCCAGCAGTTACGGTTTGCGGGATACAGATACGCAGTATTTT
CASSYGLRDTDTQYF
>TRBV20-1|-|TRBJ2-1|-
TGCAGTGCTAGAGATGGCAGGGGGGGGTACAATGAGCAGTTCTTC
CSARDGRGGYNEQFF
>TRBV6-2/TRBV6-3|-|TRBJ2-2|many
TGTGCCAGCAGTTACTGGGGGGAAAACACCGGGGAGCTGTTTTTT
CASSYWGENTGELFF
>TRBV5-1|TRBD2|TRBJ2-2|many
TGCGCCAGCAGCATAGGGAGGGCGGCCGGGGAGCTGTTTTTT
CASSIGRAAGELFF
>TRBV10-3|TRBD1|TRBJ1-5|many
TGTGCCGCCGGACAGGGGAACAATCAGCCCCAGCATTTT
CAAGQGNNQPQHF
>TRBV5-1|TRBD2|TRBJ2-7|many
TGCGCCAGCACCCCGCTTCGGACTAGCGGGACACCCTACGAGCAGTACTTC
CASTPLRTSGTPYEQYF
>TRBV6-2/TRBV6-3|TRBD1|TRBJ2-1|many
TGTGCCAGCAGCCAAGCAGGGGGTAATCACAATGAGCAGTTCTTC
CASSQAGGNHNEQFF
>TRBV20-1|-|TRBJ2-7|many
TGCAGTGCTAGATCTCAGGTCTCCGAGCAGTACTTC
CSARSQVSEQYF
>TRBV4-3|-|TRBJ1-4|many
TGCGCCAGCAGCCAAGATGTAGGCTTAACCGAGGAGAAACTGTTTTTT
CASSQDVGLTEEKLFF
>TRBV5-1|-|TRBJ1-1|many
TGCGCCAGCAGCCAAGGAGGGGCAGCTAATGGAGCTTTCTTT
CASSQGGAANGAFF
>TRBV11-2|-|TRBJ2-1|many
TGTGCCAGCAGCCACGGAGTAGTAGGGGTCAATGAGCAGTTCTTC
CASSHGVVGVNEQFF
>TRBV6-2/TRBV6-3|-|TRBJ2-2|many
TGTGCCAGCAGCCCCACGAACACCGGGGAGCTGTTTTTT
CASSPTNTGELFF
>TRBV20-1|-|TRBJ2-1|many
TGCAGTGCCGAGATGGGGGACCCGTACAATGAGCAGTTCTTC
CSAEMGDPYNEQFF
>TRBV3-1|-|TRBJ2-2|many
TGTGCCAGCAGCGCCCCCCCCGGGGAGCTGTTTTTT
CASSAPPGELFF
>TRBV7-2|TRBD1|TRBJ1-1|many
TGTGCCAGCAGCTGGTTGGACAGGGCGAACACTGAAGCTTTCTTT
CASSWLDRANTEAFF
>TRBV6-5|-|TRBJ1-5|many
TGTGCCAGCAGTCCCCGGTCGGATAGGGGAAGCAATCAGCCCCAGCATTTT
CASSPRSDRGSNQPQHF
>TRBV5-1|TRBD2|TRBJ2-1|many
TGCGCCAGCAGGGGGTCGGGGGGATACAATGAGCAGTTCTTC
CASRGSGGYNEQFF
>TRBV5-1|-|TRBJ1-4|many
TGCGCCAGCAGCCATCTAGCCAGGGACGATGAAAAACTGTTTTTT
CASSHLARDDEKLFF
>TRBV27|TRBD2|TRBJ2-2|-
TGTGCCAGCACCCCCCGACTAGCGGGGGGCGGGGAGCTGTTTTTT
CASTPRLAGGGELFF
>TRBV7-8|-|TRBJ2-3|many
TGTGCCAGCAGCTTAGCGTTTGTGGGGAACGCAGATACGCAGTATTTT
CASSLAFVGNADTQYF
>TRBV7-9|-|TRBJ1-2|many
TGTGCCAGCAGCCGAATGACAGCAGAAGCTAACTATGGCTACACCTTC
CASSRMTAEANYGYTF
>TRBV4-1|-|TRBJ1-1|many
TGCGCCAGCAGACACACAACGAACACTGAAGCTTTCTTT
CASRHTTNTEAFF
>TRBV7-9|TRBD2|TRBJ2-3|-
TGTGCCAGCAGCTTAGAGGGACTAGCGGCTTTCACAGATACGCAGTATTTT
CASSLEGLAAFTDTQYF
>TRBV20-1|TRBD1|TRBJ2-5|many
TGCAGTGCTAGTCTACACGCCCGGGACAGGGGAACGCTGCTCCAAGAGACCCAGTACTTC
CSASLHARDRGTLLQETQYF
>TRBV6-2/TRBV6-3|-|TRBJ2-2|many
TGTGCCAGCAGTTACTCGAAAGCTTGGGGGCCCAGGGAGCTGTTTTTT
CASSYSKAWGPRELFF
>TRBV5-6|-|TRBJ2-7|many
TGTGCCAGCAGCTATGCAGGGGTCTCGGGTGAGCAGTACTTC
CASSYAGVSGEQYF
>TRBV10-1|-|TRBJ1-3|many
TGCGCCAGCAGTGAGCGAACGACGACTGGAAACACCATATATTTT
CASSERTTTGNTIYF
>TRBV20-1|-|TRBJ1-6|-
TGCATTGCCAGAGAAAGACAGGAGTATAATTCACCCCTCCACTTT
CIARERQEYNSPLHF
>TRBV10-2|-|TRBJ2-7|many
TGCGCCAGCAGTGAGATGGGGGGTGGACTCTACGAGCAGTACTTC
CASSEMGGGLYEQYF
>TRBV9|TRBD1|TRBJ1-5|many
TGTGCCAGCAGCGCCGGGACAGAATTCAATCAGCCCCAGCATTTT
CASSAGTEFNQPQHF
>TRBV20-1|TRBD1|TRBJ1-2|many
TGCAGTGCTAGTGAACGACAGGGGGGCTATGGCTACACCTTC
CSASERQGGYGYTF
>TRBV12-3/TRBV12-4|-|TRBJ1-2|many
TGTGCCAGCAGTACCCTCATCTCCAGACCGGGAGGCTACACCTTC
CASSTLISRPGGYTF